The 25 T cell receptor beta chains reported below all come from one sample, sequenced in a study of neurological immune-mediated disorders. TCRdb fed the 5' RACE reads into MiXCR, producing one record per CDR3 protein. The sample shows approximately 60,000 distinct CDR3 sequences, 3.5% to 4.5% of them seen only once. The source material was PBMCs. All receptors come from a man between 50 and 59 years old with multiple sclerosis.

This clonotype was picked up many times. The chain employs TRBV10-3 and TRBJ2-3; 9 nucleotides line up with TRBD1. Trimming at V came to 7 bases and at J to 4 bases, leaving 9 bases not matched to a gene. The CDR3 sequence is 15 residues long. Germline lookup yields CDR1 ENHRY and CDR2 SYGVKD. The CDR3 DNA is TGTGCCATCACCCAGGGACAGGGTTTTTCAGATACGCAGTATTTT. This sequence encodes CAITQGQGFSDTQYF.

In its sample, this clonotype was seen many times. The chain couples TRBV20-1 to TRBJ1-6; D possibly corresponds to TRBD1 (5 bases). Germline V CDR1 and CDR2: DFQATT, SNEGSKA (reference sequence). V was cut by 0 bases and J by 7 bases, with 13 bases left in between. This CDR3 is built from 15 residues. The CDR3 protein is CSARDVGRGNSPLHF. Written as DNA, the CDR3 is TGCAGTGCTAGAGATGTGGGTCGGGGCAATTCACCCCTCCACTTT.

This clonotype was seen repeatedly, ten times or more. V and J are TRBV9 and TRBJ2-1, with 11 bases lining up with TRBD1. Germline-derived CDR1 and CDR2 are SGDLS and YYNGEE. The CDR3 is 15 residues long. J was trimmed by 7 bases and V by 0 bases; bases with no gene match: 3. CDR3 bases: TGTGCCAGCAGCGTAGGGACAGGGGGCACGAATGAGCAGTTCTTC. This gives the protein CASSVGTGGTNEQFF.

This clonotype was detected ten times or more. This chain joins TRBV13 and TRBJ2-1; 8 nucleotides agree with TRBD1. J gave up 0 bases and V 5 bases, and 3 bases lay outside the gene matches. The germline V gene has CDR1 PRHDT and CDR2 FYEKMQ (reference sequence). The CDR3 contains 15 residues. Here the CDR3 reads CASSGDRRSYNEQFF. The CDR3 DNA sequence: TGTGCCAGCAGCGGGGACAGGCGCTCCTACAATGAGCAGTTCTTC.

On this clonotype: The junction and the germline gene differ at one end; a read error may be behind it. The gene calls are TRBV4-1 and TRBJ1-5, with 9 bases lining up with TRBD1. Germline assignment: CDR1 MGHRA and CDR2 YSYEKL. The CDR3 spans 19 residues. As DNA, the CDR3 is TGCGCCAGCAGCCAAGAATTAGGACAGGGGAAAAATAGCAATCAGCCCCAGAATTTT. Protein: CASSQELGQGKNSNQPQNF.

This clonotype was recorded at least ten times. The genes are TRBV20-1 and TRBJ1-5; TRBD1 agrees at 7 bases. Germline CDR1 DFQATT, CDR2 SNEGSKA (reference sequence). Unmatched junction bases numbered 3, after V lost 3 bases and J lost 7 bases. The CDR3 runs 12 residues. CDR3: CSASRGEQPQHF. The DNA for the CDR3 is TGCAGTGCTAGCAGGGGGGAACAGCCCCAGCATTTT.

This clonotype was counted ten times or more. This chain links TRBV5-1 with TRBJ2-2; D unclear. Looked up from germline, CDR1 is SGHRS and CDR2 is YFSETQ. The CDR3 is made up of 13 amino acids. Trimming removed 0 bases at V and 6 bases at J, with 6 bases between. CDR3 protein: CASSLDHAGELFF. The CDR3 DNA follows: TGCGCCAGCAGCTTGGATCACGCCGGGGAGCTGTTTTTT.

In its sample, this clonotype was seen many times. The chain recombines TRBV20-1 with TRBJ1-1, with 9 nucleotides matching TRBD1. The CDR3 is 14 amino acids. Germline assignment: CDR1 DFQATT and CDR2 SNEGSKA (reference sequence). V was clipped by 3 bases and J by 2 bases; unmatched bases: 4. The CDR3 sequence is CSASPGQGNTEAFF. CDR3 DNA: TGCAGTGCTAGCCCGGGACAGGGTAACACTGAAGCTTTCTTT.

This clonotype occurred many times. The chain recombines TRBV5-1 with TRBJ1-1; TRBD1 aligns across 9 bases. J was trimmed by 4 bases and V by 4 bases; bases with no gene match: 8. CDR1 and CDR2 from the germline V gene are SGHRS and YFSETQ. The CDR3 length is 15 residues. The CDR3 nucleotides are TGCGCCAGCAGCCACCAAGGACAGGGGCCCACTGAAGCTTTCTTT. Amino acids: CASSHQGQGPTEAFF. The variable domain in full, completed from reference TRBV5-1 and TRBJ1-1, reads KAGVTQTPRYLIKTRGQQVTLSCSPISGHRSVSWYQQTPGQGLQFLFEYFSETQRNKGNFPGRFSGRQFSNSRSEMNVSTLELGDSALYLCASSHQGQGPTEAFFGQGTRLTVV.

This clonotype was found many times. The V gene is TRBV20-1, the J gene TRBJ1-2; TRBD1 matches at 7 bases. V shed 2 bases, J shed 4 bases, and the junction held 7 bases outside the gene matches. CDR3 size: 14 residues. In germline, CDR1 is DFQATT, CDR2 SNEGSKA (reference sequence). This chain's CDR3 is CSARIPTGSYGYTF. As DNA, the CDR3 is TGCAGTGCTAGAATACCGACAGGGAGCTATGGCTACACCTTC.

This clonotype was seen at least ten times. CDR3 loop: CASSLGGFATDTQYF. CDR3 nucleotides: TGTGCCAGCAGCTTAGGCGGTTTTGCCACAGATACGCAGTATTTT. The V gene is TRBV11-2, the J gene TRBJ2-3; D is undetermined. The ends were cut back, 1 base at V and 2 bases at J, with 10 bases in the middle. Germline V lookup: CDR1 SGHAT, CDR2 FQNNGV. The CDR3 has 15 amino acids.

Ten or more counts support this clonotype. This chain uses TRBV10-2 with TRBJ1-1; D unclear. Germline values: CDR1 WSHSY, CDR2 SAAADI. V was shortened by 5 bases and J by 3 bases, with 16 bases between the two germline ends. CDR3 size: 15 residues. Written as DNA, the CDR3 is TGCGCCAGCAGTAAACGTGAGGTCGGTGACACTGAAGCTTTCTTT. Amino acid sequence: CASSKREVGDTEAFF.

The rearrangement uses TRBV27 and TRBJ1-3; 9 bases are shared with TRBD1. CDR1 and CDR2 from the germline V gene are MNHEY and SMNVEV (reference sequence). The CDR3 contains 14 residues. V lost 6 bases, J lost 4 bases, and 4 bases stayed unmatched. As DNA, the CDR3 is TGTGCCAGCAGGGCCGGGACAGGGGGAAACACCATATATTTT. It encodes CASRAGTGGNTIYF.

V and J are TRBV5-8 and TRBJ2-5, with D unresolved. The CDR3 contains 11 residues. Per the germline V gene, CDR1 is SGHTS and CDR2 is YDEGEE. V lost 5 bases to trimming and J lost 2 bases, with 4 bases between them. The CDR3 region has the DNA TGTGCCAGCAGAATACAAGAGACCCAGTACTTC. Translated, it gives CASRIQETQYF.

Points on this clonotype: Germline and junction disagree at one end, which may indicate a read error. V and J are TRBV10-2 and TRBJ1-5; D call uncertain. The CDR3 totals 12 residues. CDR1 and CDR2 (germline): WSHSY, SAAADI. The CDR3 protein is CASKDGNQPQNF. In nucleotides, the CDR3 is TGCGCCAGCAAAGATGGCAATCAGCCCCAGAATTTT.

There are many counts of this clonotype. The chain has TRBV6-2 or TRBV6-3 and TRBJ2-7; D uncertain. This CDR3 spans 13 amino acids. Germline V gene data show CDR1 as MNHEY and CDR2 as SVGEGT. V was shortened by 8 bases and J by 0 bases, with 11 bases between the two germline ends. This CDR3 is CASSFSISYEQYF. The CDR3, as DNA: TGTGCCAGCTCATTCAGTATCTCCTACGAGCAGTACTTC.

This clonotype came up many times. The chain is built from TRBV6-5 and TRBJ2-7; 8 positions match TRBD1. The germline CDR1 and CDR2 sequences are MNHEY and SVGAGI. The CDR3 spans 12 residues. J gave up 7 bases and V 5 bases, and 4 bases lay outside the gene matches. CDR3 residues: CASSTGQGEQYV. The CDR3, as DNA: TGTGCCAGCAGTACCGGACAGGGAGAGCAGTACGTC.

In this sample, this clonotype turned up a few times. The chain joins TRBV28 to TRBJ1-2; 9 nucleotides match TRBD1. Germline CDR1 reads MDHEN; CDR2 reads SYDVKM. The ends lost 7 bases at V and 1 base at J; junction bases unmatched: 4. The CDR3 sequence is 14 residues long. The CDR3 loop reads CASNTGGRNYGYTF. The CDR3 DNA reads as TGTGCCAGCAATACAGGGGGCCGTAACTATGGCTACACCTTC.

Ten or more counts support this clonotype. V is TRBV10-3 and J is TRBJ2-7; D gene ambiguous. The CDR3 runs 16 residues. Trimming stripped 10 bases from V and 1 base from J, with 23 bases between. Per germline, CDR1 ENHRY and CDR2 SYGVKD. CDR3 in DNA: TGTGCCACCTTTCCCTACGCGACGTACCAATCCTACGAGCAGTACGTC. Its protein is CATFPYATYQSYEQYV.

This clonotype has at least ten counts. CDR3 amino acids: CASSPGTGDLYEQYF. The CDR3 DNA sequence: TGTGCCAGCTCCCCCGGGACAGGGGATCTCTACGAGCAGTACTTC. The rearrangement links TRBV28 to TRBJ2-7; 10 nucleotides align to TRBD1. CDR1 is MDHEN and CDR2 is SYDVKM in the germline V gene. CDR3 length: 15 amino acids. V was clipped by 8 bases and J by 3 bases; unmatched bases: 10.

This clonotype appeared many times. The gene calls are TRBV20-1 and TRBJ2-1, with D perhaps matching TRBD1 or TRBD2 (6 bases each). V lost 8 bases, J lost 3 bases, and 17 bases lay in between. This CDR3 spans 14 amino acids. Germline V CDR1 and CDR2: DFQATT, SNEGSKA (reference sequence). CDR3 sequence: CSSMGGGGYNEQFF. CDR3 in DNA: TGCAGTTCAATGGGGGGCGGAGGCTACAATGAGCAGTTCTTC.

This clonotype was recorded many times. V is TRBV28 and J is TRBJ2-7; no definite D call. With 4 bases removed from V and 3 bases from J, the gap between germline ends came to 4 bases. Germline lookup yields CDR1 MDHEN and CDR2 SYDVKM. This CDR3 contains 11 residues. In nucleotides, the CDR3 is TGTGCCAGCAGTTCGCTCTACGAGCAGTACGTC. Protein: CASSSLYEQYV.

This clonotype was counted many times. This rearrangement joins TRBV5-1 to TRBJ1-5; D might be TRBD1 (5 bases). V lost 0 bases, J lost 2 bases, and 12 bases lay in between. Germline CDR1 SGHRS, CDR2 YFSETQ. CDR3 length: 16 residues. CDR3: CASSLGGGGGNQPQHF. CDR3 bases: TGCGCCAGCAGCTTGGGAGGTGGGGGTGGCAATCAGCCCCAGCATTTT.

This clonotype was seen repeatedly, ten times or more. V and J are TRBV5-1 and TRBJ2-2, with D uncertain. There are 15 residues in the CDR3. Germline CDR1 and CDR2: SGHRS and YFSETQ. The V gene lost 0 bases and the J gene lost 4 bases, with 10 bases spanning the gap. The CDR3 sequence: CASSLGALSTGELFF. The DNA for the CDR3 is TGCGCCAGCAGCTTGGGCGCCTTAAGCACCGGGGAGCTGTTTTTT. The entire variable domain, with the rest obtained from reference TRBV5-1 and TRBJ2-2, is as follows: KAGVTQTPRYLIKTRGQQVTLSCSPISGHRSVSWYQQTPGQGLQFLFEYFSETQRNKGNFPGRFSGRQFSNSRSEMNVSTLELGDSALYLCASSLGALSTGELFFGEGSRLTVL.

This clonotype has ten or more counts. The chain carries TRBV12-3 or TRBV12-4 and TRBJ2-3; D is ambiguous. Trimming removed 7 bases from V and 3 bases from J, with 11 bases in between. There are 13 residues in the CDR3. CDR3 protein: CASMTSSTDTQYF. CDR3 nucleotide sequence: TGTGCCAGCATGACTTCTTCAACAGATACGCAGTATTTT.